One and the same sample provided the 24 T cell receptor beta chains below, sequenced in a study of shared clonotypes between healthy human individuals. Here immunoSEQ multiplex PCR was the method, and the copy in TCRdb shows in-frame clones only, minus some. The table lists fewer than 1.8 million clones, about 98.5% of them singletons. The specimen was naive CD4+ T cells sorted from blood. This sample's subset: CD45RA+ positively selected. These receptors all stem from a man in his thirties or forties in good health.

This chain uses TRBV5-1 with TRBJ2-1, with D perhaps matching TRBD1 (5 bases). Germline CDR1 and CDR2: SGHRS and YFSETQ. The CDR3 has 14 amino acids. The germline V and J ends were trimmed by 0 bases and 5 bases, with 9 bases remaining between them. CDR3 bases: TGCGCCAGCAGCTTGGAGGCAGGGAACAATGAGCAGTTCTTC. The encoded protein is CASSLEAGNNEQFF.

With regard to this clone: The same CDR3 also results from other DNA sequences found in this sample. This rearrangement joins TRBV9 to TRBJ2-7, with 7 bases that match TRBD2. Germline V gene sequence: CDR1 SGDLS, CDR2 YYNGEE. The CDR3 has 14 amino acids. The trim removed 2 bases at V and 2 bases at J, leaving 4 bases unmatched. The CDR3 spells CASSVGLAAYEQYF. Written as DNA, the CDR3 is TGTGCCAGCAGCGTTGGCCTAGCGGCCTACGAGCAGTACTTC.

The chain links TRBV30 to TRBJ2-7, with TRBD2 matching 9 bases. The ends lost 2 bases at V and 0 bases at J; junction bases unmatched: 5. The germline CDR1 and CDR2 sequences are GTSNPN and SVGIG (reference sequence). The CDR3 has 15 amino acids. The CDR3 DNA follows: TGTGCCTGGAGTCATGATAGCGGGAGCTCCTACGAGCAGTACTTC. Translated, it gives CAWSHDSGSSYEQYF.

The J gene is TRBJ1-1, the V gene TRBV28; D perhaps matches TRBD1 (6 bases). The V gene lost 2 bases and the J gene lost 5 bases, with 15 bases spanning the gap. The CDR3 is 15 residues long. In germline, CDR1 is MDHEN, CDR2 SYDVKM. CDR3 bases: TGTGCCAGCAGTTTAAGCTTTACAGGGTTGACTGAAGCTTTCTTT. Protein: CASSLSFTGLTEAFF.

The CDR3 loop reads CASSLGGGTYGYTF. CDR3 sequence (DNA): TGCGCCAGCAGCTTGGGTGGGGGAACGTATGGCTACACCTTC. V usage is TRBV5-1 and J usage is TRBJ1-2; D perhaps matches TRBD1 (5 bases). CDR1 and CDR2 from the germline V gene are SGHRS and YFSETQ. V was pared by 0 bases and J by 5 bases, with 11 bases between. CDR3 length: 14 residues.

This clone has more than one count but fewer than ten. V usage is TRBV5-1 and J usage is TRBJ2-1; perhaps TRBD2 as D (6 bases). The CDR3 totals 15 residues. Germline V CDR1 and CDR2: SGHRS, YFSETQ. The V and J ends lost 2 bases and 3 bases respectively, with 12 bases between them. CDR3 bases: TGCGCCAGCAGCTTAGCGGGTTACAACTACAATGAGCAGTTCTTC. This encodes CASSLAGYNYNEQFF.

The chain is built from TRBV5-6 and TRBJ2-7; D unclear. The CDR3 length is 14 residues. Looked up from germline, CDR1 is SGHDT and CDR2 is YYEEEE. Trimming took 4 bases from V and 2 from J, leaving 13 bases between them. The CDR3 nucleotides read TGTGCCAGCAGCCTCTGGGCGACTCCCTACGAGCAGTACTTC. It translates to CASSLWATPYEQYF.

The V call is TRBV5-1, the J call TRBJ2-7, with D perhaps matching TRBD2 (5 bases). Germline V gene lookup returns CDR1 SGHRS and CDR2 YFSETQ. This CDR3 is 14 amino acids long. V lost 0 bases to trimming and J lost 2 bases, with 9 bases between them. This CDR3 reads CASSLVANTYEQYF. CDR3 in DNA: TGCGCCAGCAGCTTGGTAGCGAACACCTACGAGCAGTACTTC.

The chain carries TRBV6-5 and TRBJ1-2; D gene unclear. The CDR3 is 16 amino acids. Germline V gene lookup returns CDR1 MNHEY and CDR2 SVGAGI. Trimming removed 0 bases at V and 4 bases at J, with 15 bases between. In nucleotides, the CDR3 is TGTGCCAGCAGTTACTCGGACTCCGCACCTAGCTATGGCTACACCTTC. This translates into CASSYSDSAPSYGYTF.

The V and J genes are TRBV23-1 and TRBJ2-7; 7 positions agree with TRBD1. TRBV23-1 is marked as an open reading frame, function uncertain. V lost 4 bases, J lost 5 bases, and 8 bases stayed unmatched. There are 14 residues in the CDR3. The CDR3 sequence is CASSPPGQTDEQYF. In nucleotides, the CDR3 is TGCGCCAGCAGTCCACCGGGACAGACCGACGAGCAGTACTTC.

The chain uses TRBV28 and TRBJ2-6; tentative D call: TRBD1 (6 bases). The germline V gene has CDR1 MDHEN and CDR2 SYDVKM. V was pared by 2 bases and J by 0 bases, with 11 bases between. The CDR3 runs 17 residues. The DNA for the CDR3 is TGTGCCAGCAGTTTAACAGGGACGAACTCTGGGGCCAACGTCCTGACTTTC. Residues: CASSLTGTNSGANVLTF.

The gene calls are TRBV29-1 and TRBJ2-1; perhaps TRBD2 as D (6 bases). Germline CDR1 is SQVTM and CDR2 is ANQGSEA. V lost 2 bases to trimming and J lost 6 bases, with 14 bases between them. The CDR3 length is 14 residues. The CDR3 is CSVERRLEGNEQFF. The CDR3 coding sequence is TGCAGCGTTGAAAGGCGACTAGAAGGCAATGAGCAGTTCTTC.

This chain connects TRBV25-1 to TRBJ1-2; 7 bases are shared with TRBD1. This CDR3 contains 11 residues. Germline V gives CDR1 MGHDK, CDR2 SYGVNS. V lost 8 bases to trimming and J lost 8 bases; unmatched junction nucleotides: 5. CDR3 nucleotides: TGTGCCAGCCTACAGGGGTCCGGCTACACCTTC. Its protein product is CASLQGSGYTF.

V is TRBV5-1 and J is TRBJ1-4, with D unclear. The CDR3 contains 14 residues. The germline V gene encodes CDR1 SGHRS and CDR2 YFSETQ. The V and J ends lost 0 bases and 8 bases respectively, with 11 bases between them. CDR3 loop: CASSLGSGPEKLFF. CDR3 coding DNA: TGCGCCAGCAGCTTGGGTTCTGGTCCCGAAAAACTGTTTTTT.

V usage is TRBV18 and J usage is TRBJ2-1; D call uncertain. The germline CDR1 and CDR2 sequences are KGHSH and LQKENI. The CDR3 covers 13 residues. V lost 3 bases, J lost 4 bases, and 7 bases lay in between. As DNA, the CDR3 is TGTGCCAGCTCACCCGTTATTTACAATGAGCAGTTCTTC. Translation gives CASSPVIYNEQFF.

This clone was observed a handful of times. J is TRBJ2-1 and V is TRBV7-9; 9 bases align to TRBD2. With 1 base clipped from V and 6 bases from J, the junction kept 4 bases outside the gene matches. The CDR3 covers 15 residues. CDR1 SEHNR and CDR2 FQNEAQ come from the germline V gene (reference sequence). CDR3 amino acids: CASSLGFSGSNEQFF. In DNA, the CDR3 is TGTGCCAGCAGCTTAGGGTTTAGCGGGAGCAATGAGCAGTTCTTC.

This chain connects TRBV5-3 to TRBJ2-7; TRBD1 matches at 10 bases. TRBV5-3 is marked as an open reading frame, function uncertain. The V segment lost 3 bases and the J segment 6 bases; nucleotides outside the gene matches: 6. This CDR3 is built from 14 residues. The CDR3 is CARSSGTGAGEQYF. Written as DNA, the CDR3 is TGTGCCAGAAGCTCCGGGACAGGGGCTGGCGAGCAGTACTTC.

The J gene is TRBJ2-1, the V gene TRBV7-2; the match to TRBD1 covers 7 bases. Looked up from germline, CDR1 is SGHTA and CDR2 is FQGNSA. The CDR3 is 16 residues long. With V trimmed by 3 bases and J by 6 bases, 11 bases remained unmatched. This chain's CDR3 is CASSFGAGTVINEQFF. CDR3 in DNA: TGTGCCAGCAGCTTTGGGGCCGGGACAGTAATCAATGAGCAGTTCTTC.

V gene TRBV6-5 combines with J gene TRBJ2-7, with D possibly called TRBD1 or TRBD2 (5 bases each). The CDR3 loop spans 13 amino acids. V was cut by 0 bases and J by 9 bases, with 12 bases left in between. Per the germline V gene, CDR1 is MNHEY and CDR2 is SVGAGI. In DNA form, the CDR3 reads TGTGCCAGCAGTTACTCGGGGGATTCTGGGCAGTACTTC. Amino acid sequence: CASSYSGDSGQYF.

The V and J genes are TRBV11-2 and TRBJ1-1; TRBD1 agrees at 11 bases. Losses at the gene ends were 5 bases for V and 4 bases for J; bases not matched to a gene: 18. The length of the CDR3 is 19 residues. From germline, CDR1 is SGHAT and CDR2 FQNNGV. This chain's CDR3 is CASSPTLDRGRYGRTEAFF. In nucleotides, the CDR3 is TGTGCCAGCAGCCCAACCTTGGACAGGGGGCGTTACGGCCGCACTGAAGCTTTCTTT.

As regards this clone: The sample has other DNA sequences that encode this CDR3 too. The V gene is TRBV29-1, the J gene TRBJ1-1; the D is unclear. The V gene's germline CDR1 is SQVTM and CDR2 ANQGSEA. This CDR3 comprises 11 residues. V was clipped by 4 bases and J by 0 bases, with 3 bases between them. In DNA, the CDR3 is TGCAGCGTTGTAGTGAACACTGAAGCTTTCTTT. Its protein product is CSVVVNTEAFF.

The chain employs TRBV28 and TRBJ1-4; possibly TRBD1 for D (6 bases). Looked up from germline, CDR1 is MDHEN and CDR2 is SYDVKM. The germline V and J ends were trimmed by 4 bases and 7 bases, with 16 bases remaining between them. This CDR3 has 15 residues. For the CDR3, the DNA is TGTGCCAGCAGTTCCACAGGGCGAGACACTGAAAAACTGTTTTTT. Protein product: CASSSTGRDTEKLFF.

This clone appeared a single time. This chain connects TRBV7-9 to TRBJ1-3; D gene ambiguous. The germline V gene has CDR1 SEHNR and CDR2 FQNEAQ (reference sequence). CDR3 length: 16 amino acids. Trimming left V 8 bases short and J 0 bases short, with 17 bases between. For the CDR3, the DNA is TGTGCCAGCCCCCCGACGGCAGGAAACTCTGGAAACACCATATATTTT. This translates into CASPPTAGNSGNTIYF.

The chain has TRBV5-4 and TRBJ1-2; 8 positions agree with TRBD1. The CDR3 sequence is 14 residues long. CDR1 SGHNT and CDR2 YYREEE come from the germline V gene (reference sequence). V shed 4 bases, J shed 4 bases, and the junction held 6 bases outside the gene matches. The CDR3 loop reads CASSTSTGVYGYTF. Here the CDR3 DNA reads TGTGCCAGCAGCACTTCGACAGGGGTCTATGGCTACACCTTC.